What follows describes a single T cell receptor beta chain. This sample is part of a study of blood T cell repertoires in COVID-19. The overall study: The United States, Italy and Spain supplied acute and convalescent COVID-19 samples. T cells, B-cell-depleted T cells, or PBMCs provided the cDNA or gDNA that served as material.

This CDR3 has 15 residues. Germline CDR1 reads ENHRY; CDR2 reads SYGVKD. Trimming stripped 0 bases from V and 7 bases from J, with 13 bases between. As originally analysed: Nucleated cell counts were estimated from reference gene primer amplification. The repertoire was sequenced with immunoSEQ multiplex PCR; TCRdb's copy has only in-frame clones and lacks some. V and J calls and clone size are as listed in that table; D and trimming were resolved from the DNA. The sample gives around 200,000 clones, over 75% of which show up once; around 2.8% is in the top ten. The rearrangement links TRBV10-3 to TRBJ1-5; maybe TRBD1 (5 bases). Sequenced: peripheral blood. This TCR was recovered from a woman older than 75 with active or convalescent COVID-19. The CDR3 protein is CAISESSRAAQPQHF. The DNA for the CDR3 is TGTGCCATCAGTGAGTCGAGCAGGGCTGCACAGCCCCAGCATTTT.